The 5 T cell receptor beta chains below come from one sample, sequenced in a study of blood T cells in healthy people across ages. For the second PCR, which ran for about 6 to 12 cycles, a sample-barcoded 5' primer and a J-beta primer mix were used. TCRdb processed the 5' RACE reads anew with MiXCR; each CDR3 protein has one entry. The sample records some 1.7 million distinct CDR3 sequences, 28% being singletons. The source material was blood. These receptors came from a woman aged 25 to 39 in good health.

In its sample, this clonotype was seen many times. The chain joins TRBV12-3 or TRBV12-4 to TRBJ2-1, with D hard to call. The CDR3 covers 15 residues. V was trimmed by 1 base and J by 7 bases, leaving 14 bases between them. The chain's CDR3 is CASSLDPTPRNEQFF. Here the CDR3 DNA reads TGTGCCAGCAGTTTAGACCCAACCCCTAGGAATGAGCAGTTCTTC.

The chain uses TRBV10-2 and TRBJ1-5, with a possible D match to TRBD1 (5 bases). CDR1 is WSHSY, CDR2 SAAADI, per germline. With 4 bases removed from V and 6 bases from J, the gap between germline ends came to 10 bases. CDR3 length equals 13 residues. CDR3 in DNA: TGCGCCAGCAGTGGGGGGGAAAGTCAGCCCCAGCATTTT. It specifies CASSGGESQPQHF.

The V gene is TRBV28, the J gene TRBJ1-2; tentative D call: TRBD1 (6 bases). V shed 6 bases and J shed 4 bases, with 24 bases lying between them. The germline gives CDR1 MDHEN, CDR2 SYDVKM. This CDR3 has 17 amino acids. CDR3 region: CASSSGTRAGGFYGYTF. CDR3 coding DNA: TGTGCCAGCAGCTCCGGGACAAGGGCGGGTGGTTTCTATGGCTACACCTTC.

This clonotype was observed many times. The rearrangement links TRBV24-1 to TRBJ2-1; D gene ambiguous. Looked up from germline, CDR1 is KGHDR and CDR2 is SFDVKD. The ends were cut back, 4 bases at V and 8 bases at J, with 11 bases in the middle. The length of the CDR3 is 13 residues. CDR3 protein: CATSESRVDEQFF. CDR3 coding DNA: TGTGCCACCAGTGAATCTAGAGTCGATGAGCAGTTCTTC.

This clonotype occurred a few times. DNA of the CDR3: TGTGCCAGCAGCTCCCTCATTGGACTTAGCAGCCAGGGCCAGTACTTC. This codes for CASSSLIGLSSQGQYF. This sequence joins TRBV7-9 and TRBJ2-5; D might be TRBD1 or TRBD2, each matching 5 bases. Trimming cost V 4 bases and J 10 bases, with 25 bases left between them. CDR3 length: 16 residues. Per germline, CDR1 SEHNR and CDR2 FQNEAQ (reference sequence).